The 6 T cell receptor beta chains below come from one sample, sequenced in a study of blood T cell repertoires in COVID-19. Sequencing used immunoSEQ multiplex PCR; TCRdb keeps in-frame clones, though not all of them. Altogether 210,000 or so clones are present, 75% to 85% being singletons, with the ten largest covering 4.3%. The source material was PBMCs or T cells enriched from blood (not recorded which). The receptors here all came from a man aged 25 to 40 with acute COVID-19.

This chain connects TRBV7-6 to TRBJ1-1; 10 positions agree with TRBD1. Trimming took 6 bases from V and 4 from J; bases not matched to a gene: 8. The CDR3 consists of 15 residues. CDR1 is SGHVS and CDR2 is FNYEAQ in the germline V gene. This CDR3 reads CASRLTGGAGTEAFF. The CDR3 DNA is TGTGCCAGCAGATTGACAGGGGGCGCGGGCACTGAAGCTTTCTTT. The variable domain in full, completed from reference TRBV7-6 and TRBJ1-1, reads GAGVSQSPRYKVTKRGQDVALRCDPISGHVSLYWYRQALGQGPEFLTYFNYEAQQDKSGLPNDRFSAERPEGSISTLTIQRTEQRDSAMYRCASRLTGGAGTEAFFGQGTRLTVV.

This chain connects TRBV6-5 to TRBJ1-1; D gene uncertain. CDR1 MNHEY and CDR2 SVGAGI come from the germline V gene. Trimming removed 3 bases at V and 1 base at J, with 6 bases between. This CDR3 is 13 amino acids long. The CDR3 DNA reads as TGTGCCAGCAGTTATGAGGGGAACACTGAAGCTTTCTTT. It codes for CASSYEGNTEAFF.

This chain uses TRBV30 with TRBJ1-2, with 7 nucleotides matching TRBD1. The CDR3 runs 13 residues. Germline CDR1 is GTSNPN and CDR2 is SVGIG (reference sequence). The J segment lost 7 bases and the V segment lost 0 bases, leaving 5 bases of the junction unmatched. DNA for the CDR3: TGTGCCTGGAGTGTGACGACAGGGCTTGGCTACACCTTC. Protein sequence: CAWSVTTGLGYTF. Full variable domain (missing parts from reference TRBV30 and TRBJ1-2): SQTIHQWPATLVQPVGSPLSLECTVEGTSNPNLYWYRQAAGRGLQLLFYSVGIGQISSEVPQNLSASRPQDRQFILSSKKLLLSDSGFYLCAWSVTTGLGYTFGSGTRLTVV.

For the CDR3, the DNA is TGTGCCAGCAGCGTATTGTGGCACACAGATACGCAGTATTTT. It is translated as CASSVLWHTDTQYF. The genes are TRBV9 and TRBJ2-3, with no clear D. V was cut by 1 base and J by 2 bases, with 8 bases left in between. CDR3 length equals 14 residues. Germline V gene sequence: CDR1 SGDLS, CDR2 YYNGEE.

This chain joins TRBV30 and TRBJ2-3; a weak D match, TRBD2 (6 bases). CDR1 GTSNPN and CDR2 SVGIG come from the germline V gene (reference sequence). Trimming shortened V by 2 bases and J by 6 bases, and 15 bases separated the two germline ends. CDR3 size: 14 residues. CDR3 bases: TGTGCCTGGAGTCACAGGAGGGCAGAGGATACGCAGTATTTT. Protein sequence: CAWSHRRAEDTQYF.

V and J are TRBV7-2 and TRBJ1-2, with 9 bases lining up with TRBD1. The germline V gene has CDR1 SGHTA and CDR2 FQGNSA. With 9 bases clipped from V and 2 bases from J, the junction kept 7 bases outside the gene matches. The CDR3 loop spans 14 amino acids. CDR3 DNA: TGTGCCAGGAGAGAGGACAGGGGCAACTATGGCTACACCTTC. Its protein product is CARREDRGNYGYTF.